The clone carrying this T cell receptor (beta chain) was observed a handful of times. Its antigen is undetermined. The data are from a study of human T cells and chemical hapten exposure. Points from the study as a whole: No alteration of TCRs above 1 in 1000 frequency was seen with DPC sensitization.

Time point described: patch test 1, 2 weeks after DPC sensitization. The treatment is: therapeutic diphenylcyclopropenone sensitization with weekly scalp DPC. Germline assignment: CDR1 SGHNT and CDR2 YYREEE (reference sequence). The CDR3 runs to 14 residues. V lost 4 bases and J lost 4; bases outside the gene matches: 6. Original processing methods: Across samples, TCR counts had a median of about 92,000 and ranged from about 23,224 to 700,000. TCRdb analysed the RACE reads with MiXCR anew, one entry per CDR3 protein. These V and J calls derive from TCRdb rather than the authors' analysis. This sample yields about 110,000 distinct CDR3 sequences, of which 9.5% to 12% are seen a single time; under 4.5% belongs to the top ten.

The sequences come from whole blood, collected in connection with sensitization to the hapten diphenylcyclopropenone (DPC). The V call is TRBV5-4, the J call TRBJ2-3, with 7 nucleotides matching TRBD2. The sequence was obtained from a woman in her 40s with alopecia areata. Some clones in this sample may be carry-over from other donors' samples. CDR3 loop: CASSLGGGSDTQYF. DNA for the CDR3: TGTGCCAGCAGCCTGGGGGGGGGTTCAGATACGCAGTATTTT.